The clone carrying this T cell receptor (beta chain) was seen at least ten times. Its antigen is currently unknown. The sample is drawn from a study of CD8 T cells in ankylosing spondylitis. Whole-study results and caveats: Ankylosing spondylitis blood seemed to carry a telltale TCR beta motif made of eight highly homologous variants.

TCRdb processed the 5' RACE reads anew with MiXCR; each CDR3 protein has one entry. Of 500,000 or so distinct CDR3 sequences listed, approximately 5.3% are singletons. The CDR3 has 14 amino acids. Germline CDR1 SGHRS, CDR2 YFSETQ. V shed 4 bases and J shed 6 bases, with 13 bases lying between them. The genes are TRBV5-1 and TRBJ1-4; D is uncertain. The origin of this receptor is a male donor with ankylosing spondylitis. Sample: blood, either unsorted or a sorted T cell fraction (not recorded which). CDR3 in amino acids: CASSPGVGYEKLFF. CDR3 bases: TGCGCCAGCAGCCCCGGGGTTGGTTATGAAAAACTGTTTTTT.